Below, 22 T cell receptor beta chains from the same sample are listed, as sequenced in a study of shared clonotypes between healthy human individuals. Clones were read by immunoSEQ multiplex PCR, and TCRdb kept only the in-frame ones, dropping some. The sample holds 2,100,000 or so clones; 95% are singletons and the top ten take less than 0.15%. The material sequenced was naive CD4+ T cells sorted from blood. The sample's subset: CD45RA+ positively selected. The receptor set was obtained from a young man in good health.

This rearrangement joins TRBV6-1 to TRBJ1-3; D perhaps matches TRBD1 (5 bases). Germline CDR1 MNHNS, CDR2 SASEGT. The CDR3 extends over 15 amino acids. The V and J ends lost 0 bases and 1 base respectively, with 7 bases between them. CDR3 region: CASSEAAGSGNTIYF. DNA for the CDR3: TGTGCCAGCAGTGAAGCGGCAGGGTCTGGAAACACCATATATTTT.

The chain carries TRBV10-3 and TRBJ2-7, with a weak D call TRBD2 (5 bases). Germline CDR1 ENHRY, CDR2 SYGVKD. The V gene lost 0 bases and the J gene lost 3 bases, with 12 bases spanning the gap. The CDR3 is 15 residues long. The CDR3 loop is CAISESQSGGYEQYF. The CDR3 DNA follows: TGTGCCATCAGTGAGTCCCAGAGCGGCGGCTACGAGCAGTACTTC.

This clone was seen once. The rearrangement uses TRBV30 and TRBJ2-3; 8 nucleotides match TRBD2. The germline V gene has CDR1 GTSNPN and CDR2 SVGIG (reference sequence). V lost 2 bases and J lost 9; bases outside the gene matches: 7. This CDR3 spans 13 amino acids. The CDR3 protein is CAWSSNPSGTQYF. CDR3 in DNA: TGTGCCTGGAGTTCCAACCCTAGCGGGACGCAGTATTTT.

This chain links TRBV28 with TRBJ2-7, with 8 positions matching TRBD1. CDR1 is MDHEN and CDR2 is SYDVKM in the germline V gene. V was clipped by 6 bases and J by 1 base; unmatched bases: 17. The CDR3 spans 18 residues. The CDR3 DNA reads as TGTGCCAGCAGACGAACGGTTTACAGGGGGGAGAGGTCCTACGAGCAGTACTTC. This encodes CASRRTVYRGERSYEQYF.

This clone was recorded only once. Other nucleotide sequences from this sample produce the same CDR3. The chain combines TRBV6-5 with TRBJ1-6; no firm D call. This CDR3 region has 13 residues. Per the germline V gene, CDR1 is MNHEY and CDR2 is SVGAGI. V dropped 4 bases and J dropped 7 bases, with 8 bases sitting between them. The CDR3 region has the DNA TGTGCCAGCAGTTCCCGAGGGAATTCACCCCTCCACTTT. Translating gives CASSSRGNSPLHF.

The chain employs TRBV28 and TRBJ1-2; perhaps TRBD1 as D (5 bases). The germline gives CDR1 MDHEN, CDR2 SYDVKM. The CDR3 sequence is 13 residues long. Trimming stripped 3 bases from V and 7 bases from J, with 12 bases between. The CDR3 DNA sequence: TGTGCCAGCAGTTTGGTGGGGGGTACTGGCTACACCTTC. Amino acids: CASSLVGGTGYTF.

The chain carries TRBV5-6 and TRBJ2-1, with D maybe TRBD2 (6 bases). Germline CDR1 SGHDT, CDR2 YYEEEE. There are 16 residues in the CDR3. The V end was cut by 0 bases, the J end by 3 bases, with 13 bases between. CDR3 nucleotide sequence: TGTGCCAGCAGCTTGGGTTCCGGGGGATACTACAATGAGCAGTTCTTC. Encoded protein: CASSLGSGGYYNEQFF.

This rearrangement joins TRBV11-2 to TRBJ2-5; TRBD1 is a possible D gene (6 bases). V was trimmed by 2 bases and J by 4 bases, leaving 11 bases between them. The CDR3 contains 14 residues. CDR1 is SGHAT and CDR2 is FQNNGV in the germline V gene. The CDR3 DNA reads as TGTGCCAGCAGCTTACAGGGGTTGATAGAGACCCAGTACTTC. This gives the protein CASSLQGLIETQYF. Complete variable domain (other parts from reference TRBV11-2 and TRBJ2-5): EAGVAQSPRYKIIEKRQSVAFWCNPISGHATLYWYQQILGQGPKLLIQFQNNGVVDDSQLPKDRFSAERLKGVDSTLKIQPAKLEDSAVYLCASSLQGLIETQYFGPGTRLLVL.

CDR3 sequence: CASRIQGTGSTDTQYF. CDR3 coding DNA: TGTGCCAGCAGGATACAGGGTACCGGGTCCACAGATACGCAGTATTTT. V usage is TRBV2 and J usage is TRBJ2-3; possible D gene TRBD1, 6 bases. Per germline, CDR1 SNHLY and CDR2 FYNNEI. The CDR3 loop spans 16 amino acids. The germline V and J ends were trimmed by 6 bases and 2 bases, with 18 bases remaining between them.

The rearrangement uses TRBV30 and TRBJ1-3; D may be TRBD1 (5 bases). V dropped 1 base and J dropped 4 bases, with 14 bases sitting between them. Germline CDR1 reads GTSNPN; CDR2 reads SVGIG (reference sequence). The CDR3 is made up of 15 amino acids. The CDR3 nucleotides read TGTGCCTGGAGTGCCCGCCGGGCAGGGGGAAACACCATATATTTT. Translation gives CAWSARRAGGNTIYF.

The chain carries TRBV25-1 and TRBJ2-5; D is possibly TRBD1 or TRBD2 (5 bases each). Trimming removed 2 bases from V and 1 base from J, with 11 bases in between. From germline, CDR1 is MGHDK and CDR2 SYGVNS. The CDR3 contains 15 residues. The CDR3 nucleotides read TGTGCCAGCAGTGAACGACGGGGCCGCCAAGAGACCCAGTACTTC. Translation gives CASSERRGRQETQYF.

The chain joins TRBV6-5 to TRBJ1-2; D is unresolved. CDR1 is MNHEY and CDR2 is SVGAGI in the germline V gene. V lost 2 bases and J lost 4, with 14 bases in between. The CDR3 contains 15 residues. The CDR3, as DNA: TGTGCCAGCAGTTACCTCTACGCAGGTAGCTATGGCTACACCTTC. It yields the protein CASSYLYAGSYGYTF.

This chain connects TRBV27 to TRBJ2-2; 8 positions agree with TRBD1. Germline V lookup: CDR1 MNHEY, CDR2 SMNVEV (reference sequence). CDR3 length: 14 amino acids. V dropped 5 bases and J dropped 7; count of bases not matched to a gene: 6. This CDR3 reads CASSRQGAVGELFF. CDR3 nucleotides: TGTGCCAGCAGTCGCCAGGGGGCGGTCGGGGAGCTGTTTTTT.

This chain links TRBV10-3 with TRBJ2-2; 7 bases match TRBD2. The CDR3 spans 15 residues. CDR1 and CDR2 from the germline V gene are ENHRY and SYGVKD. After removal of 3 bases from V and 5 bases from J, the junction contained 6 bases not matched to a gene. The CDR3 here is CAISDGGSRTGELFF. Written as DNA, the CDR3 is TGTGCCATCAGTGATGGCGGGAGTCGGACCGGGGAGCTGTTTTTT.

This clone appeared once. The CDR3 coding sequence is TGTGCTTCCGGGAGGCGGACTGAAGCTTTCTTT. Translated, it gives CASGRRTEAFF. This sequence joins TRBV30 and TRBJ1-1; D unresolved. The length of the CDR3 is 11 residues. CDR1 is GTSNPN and CDR2 is SVGIG in the germline V gene (reference sequence).

In the case of this clone: This specimen includes other DNA sequences encoding the same CDR3. The genes are TRBV11-3 and TRBJ2-7, with D uncertain. Trimming cost V 1 base and J 4 bases, with 8 bases left between them. Germline V gene data show CDR1 as SGHNT and CDR2 as YENEEA. The CDR3 runs 13 residues. CDR3 amino acids: CASSLGAAYEQYF. CDR3 sequence (DNA): TGTGCCAGCAGCTTAGGGGCCGCGTACGAGCAGTACTTC.

The count of this clone is one. V is TRBV6-6 and J is TRBJ1-5, with D possibly matching TRBD1 (5 bases). The V end lost 2 bases, the J end lost 6 bases, and 17 bases lay between the germline ends. This CDR3 is 16 amino acids long. Germline V gene lookup returns CDR1 MNHNY and CDR2 SVGAGI (reference sequence). The CDR3 DNA reads as TGTGCCAGCAGTTACCCCTCGGGGGGAGCAAGTCAGCCCCAGCATTTT. This translates into CASSYPSGGASQPQHF.

Concerning this clone itself: Other DNA sequences of this sample code for an identical CDR3. The gene calls are TRBV5-1 and TRBJ2-2; D gene uncertain. The germline CDR1 and CDR2 sequences are SGHRS and YFSETQ. The CDR3 totals 11 residues. V was cut by 5 bases and J by 5 bases, with 4 bases left in between. The CDR3 nucleotides are TGCGCCAGCAGGGGGACCGGGGAGCTGTTTTTT. Its translation: CASRGTGELFF.

Here the CDR3 reads CASCRGLTGGCIQYF. The CDR3 nucleotides are TGTGCCAGCTGCAGGGGTCTAACGGGAGGGTGCATTCAGTACTTC. This rearrangement joins TRBV6-5 to TRBJ2-4, with TRBD2 matching 8 bases. The germline V gene has CDR1 MNHEY and CDR2 SVGAGI. The V gene end was trimmed by 8 bases and the J gene end by 9 bases; junction bases not matched to a gene: 15. This CDR3 spans 15 amino acids.

The chain uses TRBV6-5 and TRBJ2-1, with a tentative D call TRBD2 (6 bases). Germline V gene data show CDR1 as MNHEY and CDR2 as SVGAGI. V was cut by 6 bases and J by 0 bases, with 12 bases left in between. This CDR3 is built from 15 residues. The CDR3 DNA follows: TGTGCCAGCAGAGGCCAGGAGGGCTCCTACAATGAGCAGTTCTTC. Its protein is CASRGQEGSYNEQFF.

This rearrangement joins TRBV5-1 to TRBJ1-3; 8 nucleotides match TRBD1. The CDR3 spans 15 residues. Per germline, CDR1 SGHRS and CDR2 YFSETQ. The V and J ends lost 4 bases and 2 bases, in that order; junction bases with no gene match: 5. The CDR3 sequence is CASSQTGDAGNTIYF. The CDR3 nucleotides are TGCGCCAGCAGCCAGACAGGGGATGCTGGAAACACCATATATTTT.

The V call is TRBV6-5, the J call TRBJ1-5; D remains unclear. V was cut by 6 bases and J by 7 bases, with 19 bases left in between. This CDR3 contains 15 residues. Germline V gene data show CDR1 as MNHEY and CDR2 as SVGAGI. The CDR3 nucleotides are TGTGCCAGCAGCCGTAGTGGGTCCCTCGGCCAGCCCCAGCATTTT. Translating it yields CASSRSGSLGQPQHF.